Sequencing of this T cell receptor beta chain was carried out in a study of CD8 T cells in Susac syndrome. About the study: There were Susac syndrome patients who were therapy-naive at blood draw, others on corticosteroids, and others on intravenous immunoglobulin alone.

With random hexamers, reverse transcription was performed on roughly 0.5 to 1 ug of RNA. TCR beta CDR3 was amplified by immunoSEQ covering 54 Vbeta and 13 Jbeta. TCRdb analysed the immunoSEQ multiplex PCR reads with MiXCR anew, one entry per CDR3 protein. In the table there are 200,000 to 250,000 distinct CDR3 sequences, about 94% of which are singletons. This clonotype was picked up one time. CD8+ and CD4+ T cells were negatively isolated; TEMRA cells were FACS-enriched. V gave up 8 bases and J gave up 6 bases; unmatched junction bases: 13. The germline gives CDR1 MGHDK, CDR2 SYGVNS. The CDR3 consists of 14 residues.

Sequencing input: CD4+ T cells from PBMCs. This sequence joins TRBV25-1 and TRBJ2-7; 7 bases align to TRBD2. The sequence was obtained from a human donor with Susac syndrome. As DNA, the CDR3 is TGTGCCAGCTCCCCGGGAGGCGGATCGGGCGAGCAGTACTTC. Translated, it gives CASSPGGGSGEQYF.